Below are 25 T cell receptor beta chains sequenced from a single sample in a study of lymphopenia after photon versus proton radiotherapy. The table came from immunoSEQ multiplex PCR; TCRdb's copy has only in-frame clones and leaves some out. The sample contains around 30,000 clones, about 87% of which appear only once. This material consisted of peripheral blood, taken from a patient treated with proton-based radiotherapy. These receptor sequences come from a woman aged 60-70 years with cholangiocarcinoma. Some clones in this sample may be carry-over from other donors' samples.

The V and J genes are TRBV7-2 and TRBJ2-1, with TRBD1 as a possible D gene (6 bases). Germline lookup yields CDR1 SGHTA and CDR2 FQGNSA. There are 14 residues in the CDR3. V was trimmed by 6 bases and J by 6 bases, leaving 15 bases between them. The CDR3: CASSQQRTVNEQFF. Here the CDR3 DNA reads TGTGCCAGCAGTCAGCAACGGACAGTCAATGAGCAGTTCTTC.

DNA for the CDR3: TGTGCCAGCAGCTTAGATGTGGGGGCCCCCACCGGGGAGCTGTTTTTT. Translated, it gives CASSLDVGAPTGELFF. The chain couples TRBV11-2 to TRBJ2-2; maybe TRBD1 (6 bases). Trimming removed 0 bases at V and 4 bases at J, with 12 bases between. The CDR3 has 16 residues. The germline V gene encodes CDR1 SGHAT and CDR2 FQNNGV. Together with reference TRBV11-2 and TRBJ2-2, the CDR3 gives the full variable domain: EAGVAQSPRYKIIEKRQSVAFWCNPISGHATLYWYQQILGQGPKLLIQFQNNGVVDDSQLPKDRFSAERLKGVDSTLKIQPAKLEDSAVYLCASSLDVGAPTGELFFGEGSRLTVL.

The genes are TRBV18 and TRBJ2-7; 10 positions match TRBD1. Germline trimming cut 4 bases from V and 6 bases from J; bases unmatched to any gene: 6. The CDR3 has 14 residues. Germline assignment: CDR1 KGHSH and CDR2 LQKENI. The CDR3 DNA is TGTGCCAGCTCACAAGACAGGGGGCTCGGCGAGCAGTACTTC. Its translation is CASSQDRGLGEQYF.

This clone was observed a handful of times. The J gene is TRBJ2-1, the V gene TRBV18, with 12 nucleotides matching TRBD2. Germline-derived CDR1 and CDR2 are KGHSH and LQKENI. The J segment lost 9 bases and the V segment lost 6 bases, leaving 6 bases of the junction unmatched. The CDR3 is 14 residues long. Here the CDR3 reads CASSQGLAGREQFF. In DNA form, the CDR3 reads TGTGCCAGCTCGCAAGGACTAGCGGGGCGTGAGCAGTTCTTC. Together with reference TRBV18 and TRBJ2-1, the CDR3 gives the full variable domain: NAGVMQNPRHLVRRRGQEARLRCSPMKGHSHVYWYRQLPEEGLKFMVYLQKENIIDESGMPKERFSAEFPKEGPSILRIQQVVRGDSAAYFCASSQGLAGREQFFGPGTRLTVL.

The chain carries TRBV19 and TRBJ1-5, with TRBD1 as a possible D gene (6 bases). V shed 3 bases and J shed 6 bases, with 18 bases lying between them. The germline CDR1 and CDR2 sequences are LNHDA and SQIVND (reference sequence). This CDR3 comprises 16 residues. The CDR3 nucleotides are TGTGCCAGTAGTATTCGGGGGCAAGGGGTAACTCAGCCCCAGCATTTT. This encodes CASSIRGQGVTQPQHF.

The V gene is TRBV15, the J gene TRBJ2-7, with D possibly TRBD1 on 6 matching bases. Trimming pared 3 bases from V and 5 bases from J, leaving 14 bases between. The CDR3 is 14 amino acids. Germline V gene sequence: CDR1 LNHNV, CDR2 YYDKDF (reference sequence). The CDR3 loop is CATSSPTGFDEQYF. The CDR3 nucleotides are TGTGCCACCAGCAGCCCTACAGGGTTCGACGAGCAGTACTTC.

This chain joins TRBV11-2 and TRBJ2-5, with TRBD2 as a possible D gene (5 bases). V dropped 2 bases and J dropped 0 bases, with 10 bases sitting between them. This CDR3 is 15 amino acids long. Per germline, CDR1 SGHAT and CDR2 FQNNGV. DNA for the CDR3: TGTGCCAGCAGCTTATCCGGCGGGTACCAAGAGACCCAGTACTTC. Translated, it gives CASSLSGGYQETQYF.

The chain has TRBV27 and TRBJ2-1, with 9 nucleotides matching TRBD2. In germline, CDR1 is MNHEY, CDR2 SMNVEV (reference sequence). V lost 3 bases to trimming and J lost 3 bases; unmatched junction nucleotides: 3. The CDR3 spans 15 residues. The CDR3 sequence: CASSFVAGVYNEQFF. As DNA, the CDR3 is TGTGCCAGCAGTTTTGTAGCGGGGGTCTACAATGAGCAGTTCTTC.

This chain joins TRBV2 and TRBJ2-2; D may correspond to TRBD1 or TRBD2 (7 bases each). The CDR3 is made up of 16 amino acids. The V gene's germline CDR1 is SNHLY and CDR2 FYNNEI. The V end lost 2 bases, the J end lost 10 bases, and 20 bases lay between the germline ends. For the CDR3, the DNA is TGTGCCAGCAGTGAAAGCAGGGGGGGCCGCATACCGGAGCTGTTTTTT. Its protein is CASSESRGGRIPELFF.

This chain connects TRBV6-1 to TRBJ2-5; the D is unclear. The CDR3 sequence is 13 residues long. Germline V gene sequence: CDR1 MNHNS, CDR2 SASEGT. V shed 7 bases and J shed 0 bases, with 9 bases lying between them. Here the CDR3 reads CASIGPNQETQYF. The CDR3 DNA reads as TGTGCCAGCATAGGGCCGAACCAAGAGACCCAGTACTTC.

This clone has more than one count but fewer than ten. The chain couples TRBV7-6 to TRBJ1-5; D is ambiguous. The V gene lost 4 bases and the J gene lost 4 bases, with 8 bases spanning the gap. The germline gives CDR1 SGHVS, CDR2 FNYEAQ. The length of the CDR3 is 13 residues. The CDR3 DNA sequence: TGTGCCAGCAGCTCCGTTCCGAATCAGCCCCAGCATTTT. Its protein is CASSSVPNQPQHF.

The chain recombines TRBV5-1 with TRBJ2-3, with D perhaps matching TRBD1 (5 bases). Germline V gene lookup returns CDR1 SGHRS and CDR2 YFSETQ. Trimming took off 4 bases at V and 0 bases at J, with 9 bases between the two ends. CDR3 size: 14 residues. The CDR3 loop reads CASSQQESTDTQYF. The CDR3 DNA sequence: TGCGCCAGCAGCCAACAGGAGAGCACAGATACGCAGTATTTT. Full variable domain (missing parts from reference TRBV5-1 and TRBJ2-3): KAGVTQTPRYLIKTRGQQVTLSCSPISGHRSVSWYQQTPGQGLQFLFEYFSETQRNKGNFPGRFSGRQFSNSRSEMNVSTLELGDSALYLCASSQQESTDTQYFGPGTRLTVL.

In this sample, this clone turned up a few times. The CDR3 nucleotides read TGTGCCAGCAGTTCCGGGACCCTGACCTACAATGAGCAGTTCTTC. Protein: CASSSGTLTYNEQFF. The chain combines TRBV6-1 with TRBJ2-1; the D gene could be TRBD1 or TRBD2 (5 bases each). V dropped 5 bases and J dropped 2 bases, with 13 bases sitting between them. CDR1 and CDR2 (germline): MNHNS, SASEGT. CDR3 length: 15 amino acids.

The chain is built from TRBV6-6 and TRBJ1-3; perhaps TRBD1 as D (6 bases). Germline-derived CDR1 and CDR2 are MNHNY and SVGAGI (reference sequence). Trimming shortened V by 6 bases and J by 4 bases, and 19 bases separated the two germline ends. The CDR3 has 16 residues. The CDR3 region is CASRNSDYGTGNTIYF. The CDR3 nucleotides are TGTGCCAGCAGGAACAGCGACTATGGGACAGGAAACACCATATATTTT.

This chain uses TRBV5-1 with TRBJ2-1, with 7 bases that match TRBD1. This CDR3 is built from 15 residues. J gave up 2 bases and V 6 bases, and 8 bases lay outside the gene matches. Germline CDR1 is SGHRS and CDR2 is YFSETQ. The chain's CDR3 is CASTNTGATYNEQFF. CDR3 nucleotide sequence: TGCGCCAGCACCAATACAGGGGCAACCTACAATGAGCAGTTCTTC.

CDR3 DNA sequence: TGTGCCAGTAGTGCAGCCGGGGTAAGAAACATTCAGTACTTC. Translated, it gives CASSAAGVRNIQYF. The chain employs TRBV19 and TRBJ2-4; a weak D match, TRBD2 (5 bases). The ends were cut back, 5 bases at V and 6 bases at J, with 14 bases in the middle. This CDR3 comprises 14 residues. The germline V gene has CDR1 LNHDA and CDR2 SQIVND (reference sequence).

The J gene is TRBJ2-7, the V gene TRBV15; D may be TRBD2 (6 bases). The CDR3 extends over 15 amino acids. Between the trimmed V and J ends, which lost 5 bases and 2 bases, there was a span of 16 bases. Germline CDR1 is LNHNV and CDR2 is YYDKDF (reference sequence). CDR3 amino acids: CATSPKGGGAYEQYF. The CDR3 bases are TGTGCCACCAGCCCGAAAGGCGGAGGGGCCTACGAGCAGTACTTC.

V gene TRBV29-1 combines with J gene TRBJ2-6, with D tentatively TRBD1 (5 bases). The CDR3 loop spans 16 amino acids. CDR1 and CDR2 from the germline V gene are SQVTM and ANQGSEA. V was clipped by 5 bases and J by 1 base, with 15 bases between them. The CDR3, as DNA: TGCAGCGTTAGACAGCCCCTAGAGTCTGGGGCCAACGTCCTGACTTTC. Its translation is CSVRQPLESGANVLTF.

The V gene is TRBV6-5, the J gene TRBJ2-5, with D unclear. Gene TRBJ2-7 matches the end of the DNA better, so the J call may be wrong. The germline gives CDR1 MNHEY, CDR2 SVGAGI. The length of the CDR3 is 13 residues. CDR3 protein: CASSQPPISEQYF. CDR3 sequence (DNA): TGTGCCAGCAGCCAACCCCCAATTTCCGAGCAGTACTTC.

V and J are TRBV10-2 and TRBJ1-1; D unclear. CDR3 length: 15 residues. Trimming cost V 0 bases and J 6 bases, with 14 bases left between them. Germline-derived CDR1 and CDR2 are WSHSY and SAAADI. DNA of the CDR3: TGCGCCAGCAGTGAGTCGTTCAATAAGTACTCTGAAGCTTTCTTT. Translating gives CASSESFNKYSEAFF.

This chain joins TRBV27 and TRBJ1-1, with D possibly matching TRBD1 (6 bases). Trimming took 5 bases from V and 5 from J, leaving 15 bases between them. Germline V gene lookup returns CDR1 MNHEY and CDR2 SMNVEV (reference sequence). CDR3 length: 14 residues. The CDR3 reads CASSTTEGETEAFF. CDR3 in DNA: TGTGCCAGCAGTACGACCGAGGGGGAAACTGAAGCTTTCTTT.

As for this clone: Since a far larger clone is one base different, this is likely a read error. At the DNA level, this CDR3 is encoded by other sequences in the same sample as well. This chain connects TRBV2 to TRBJ2-7, with unresolved D. Germline CDR1 reads SNHLY; CDR2 reads FYNNEI. Deletions cut 10 bases from V and 8 bases from J, with 12 bases between. This CDR3 is 10 amino acids long. The CDR3 bases are TGTGCCATCCGACTCGGTCAGCAGTACTTC. Protein: CAIRLGQQYF.

The chain has TRBV9 and TRBJ1-3; no firm D call. V dropped 0 bases and J dropped 4 bases, with 2 bases sitting between them. Per the germline V gene, CDR1 is SGDLS and CDR2 is YYNGEE. The CDR3 runs to 12 residues. CDR3 DNA: TGTGCCAGCAGCGTAGGGGGAAACACCATATATTTT. Its protein is CASSVGGNTIYF.

The V gene is TRBV11-2, the J gene TRBJ1-2, with D perhaps TRBD1 (6 bases). Trimming cost V 5 bases and J 5 bases, with 15 bases left between them. This CDR3 region has 14 residues. Germline V gene data show CDR1 as SGHAT and CDR2 as FQNNGV. The CDR3 DNA reads as TGTGCCAGCAGCCACGGGGGGGCGACGTATGGCTACACCTTC. Protein: CASSHGGATYGYTF.

The J gene is TRBJ2-2, the V gene TRBV5-1; 11 bases are a match to TRBD2. CDR1 and CDR2 (germline): SGHRS, YFSETQ. J lost 1 base, V lost 4 bases, and 3 bases had no gene match. The CDR3 extends over 16 amino acids. CDR3 loop: CASSHGTSGNTGELFF. The CDR3 DNA sequence: TGCGCCAGCAGCCACGGGACTAGCGGGAACACCGGGGAGCTGTTTTTT.